These T cell receptor beta chains were read from a single sample in a study of post-analysis software for immune sequencing data. From the PCR reads, TCRdb called clonotypes with MiXCR, one entry per CDR3 protein. The sample gives 430,000 or so distinct CDR3 sequences, roughly 40% of which show up once; under 9% is in the top ten. Sequences were obtained from blood. The receptors here all came from a girl aged 2 to 9 with multiple sclerosis. The CDR3 runs from the conserved cysteine through the conserved F or W. A D gene is named only where the DNA matches it firmly. A clone size is listed for some rows: how often the clone was seen (once, few, many), or a class if it is expanded.

TGTGCCAGCAGCCCCCTTGACAGCCTCTATCCGCATTTT | CASSPLDSLYPHF | TRBV2 | few | TRBJ1-5 | .
TGTGCCAGCAGTATGACAGGTCCGACTAACTATGGCTACACCTTC | CASSMTGPTNYGYTF | TRBV6-5 | . | TRBJ1-2 | .
TGTGCCAGCAGTCGAACGTCACGGACAGGGCATCGTCAGAACACTGAAGCTTTCTTT | CASSRTSRTGHRQNTEAFF | TRBV6-1 | . | TRBJ1-1 | TRBD1
TGTGCCAGCAGTACGACCCGGGGGGTTGGGGAGCTGTTTTTT | CASSTTRGVGELFF | TRBV12-3/TRBV12-4 | . | TRBJ2-2 | TRBD2
TGTGCCACCGAGATCAGGGTCAAGAGGGTCGCCTACGAGCAGTACTTC | CATEIRVKRVAYEQYF | TRBV6-1 | . | TRBJ2-7 | .
TGTGCCAGCAGCTTAGCGCAGGGCCGAGGGAGCTACGAGCAGTACTTC | CASSLAQGRGSYEQYF | TRBV7-9 | few | TRBJ2-7 | .
TGTGCCAGCAGCCAAGCTTTCGGGGCTGGAGATACGCAGTATTTT | CASSQAFGAGDTQYF | TRBV3-1 | few | TRBJ2-3 | .
TGTGCCAGCAGCGCCACAGGGGCGCTAGCCAAAAACATTCAGTACTTC | CASSATGALAKNIQYF | TRBV3-1 | few | TRBJ2-4 | TRBD1
TGTGCCAGCACCCCATCTGGCGGGGGCGCTTTCTATGGCTACACCTTC | CASTPSGGGAFYGYTF | TRBV12-3/TRBV12-4 | few | TRBJ1-2 | .
TGTGCTAGTGGTTTGGCAGATACTCTAGCGGAACGTGGAGAGCAGTACTTC | CASGLADTLAERGEQYF | TRBV12-5 | few | TRBJ2-7 | TRBD2
TGCGCCAGCAGCTTGGAGGGGGCGCCCCTGAATGAGCAGTTCTTC | CASSLEGAPLNEQFF | TRBV5-1 | . | TRBJ2-1 | TRBD1
TGCAGCGTCCCCTGGGCAGGCAGGGGCTATGGCTACACCTTC | CSVPWAGRGYGYTF | TRBV29-1 | . | TRBJ1-2 | .
TGTGCCAGCAGCCCGAGGCCAGGGGACTCCTACGAGCAGTACTTC | CASSPRPGDSYEQYF | TRBV7-2 | . | TRBJ2-7 | .